The clone carrying this TCR beta chain was seen more than once but under ten times. The antigen remains unidentified. A second PCR of 7 to 11 cycles used a sample-barcoded 5' primer and a J-beta primer mix. TCRdb reprocessed the 5' RACE reads via MiXCR and lists one record per CDR3 protein. The sample lists some 1.4 million distinct CDR3 sequences, around 42% occurring once. V shed 5 bases, J shed 1 base, and the junction held 1 base outside the gene matches. The CDR3 sequence is 13 residues long. Germline lookup yields CDR1 LGHNT and CDR2 FRNRAP. This sample stems from a study of blood T cells in healthy people across ages. Isolation of PBMCs gave at least 6 million cells per sample. The authors extracted at least 6 micrograms of total RNA per sample. The study's findings and limits: Higher naive T cell percentage went strongly together with higher TCR beta diversity.

The chain uses TRBV12-5 and TRBJ2-7, with 8 bases lining up with TRBD1. The receptor was isolated from a woman aged 18-29 years in good health. Specimen: blood. DNA of the CDR3: TGTGCTAGTGGTGGGACAGGATCCTACGAGCAGTACTTC. This encodes CASGGTGSYEQYF.